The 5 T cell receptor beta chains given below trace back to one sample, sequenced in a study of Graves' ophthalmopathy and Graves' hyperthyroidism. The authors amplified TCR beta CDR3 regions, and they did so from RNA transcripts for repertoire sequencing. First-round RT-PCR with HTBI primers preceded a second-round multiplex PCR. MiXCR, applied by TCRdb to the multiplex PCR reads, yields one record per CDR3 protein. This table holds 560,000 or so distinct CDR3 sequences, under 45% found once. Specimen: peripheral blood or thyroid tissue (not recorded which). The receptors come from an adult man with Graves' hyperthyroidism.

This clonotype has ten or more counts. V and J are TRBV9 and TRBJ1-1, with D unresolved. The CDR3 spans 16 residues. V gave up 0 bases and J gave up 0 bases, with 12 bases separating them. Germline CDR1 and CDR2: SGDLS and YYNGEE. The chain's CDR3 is CASSVESRVMNTEAFF. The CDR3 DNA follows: TGTGCCAGCAGCGTAGAGAGTAGGGTTATGAACACTGAAGCTTTCTTT.

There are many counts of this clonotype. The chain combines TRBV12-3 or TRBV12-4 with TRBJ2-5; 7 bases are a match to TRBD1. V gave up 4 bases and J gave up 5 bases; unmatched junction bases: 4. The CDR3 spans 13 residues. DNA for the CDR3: TGTGCCAGCAGTTCACAGGGGTTGGAGACCCAGTACTTC. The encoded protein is CASSSQGLETQYF.

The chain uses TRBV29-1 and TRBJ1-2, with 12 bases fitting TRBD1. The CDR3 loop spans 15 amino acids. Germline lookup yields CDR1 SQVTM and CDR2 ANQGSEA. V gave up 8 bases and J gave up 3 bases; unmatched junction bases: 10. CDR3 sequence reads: CSQTGQGARDYGYTF. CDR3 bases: TGCAGCCAGACGGGACAGGGGGCGCGGGACTATGGCTACACCTTC.

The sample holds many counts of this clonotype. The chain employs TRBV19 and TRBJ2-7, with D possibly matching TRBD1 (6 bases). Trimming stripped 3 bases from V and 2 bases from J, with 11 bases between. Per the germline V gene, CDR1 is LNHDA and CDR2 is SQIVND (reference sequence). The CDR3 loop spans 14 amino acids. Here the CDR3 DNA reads TGTGCCAGTAGTATGAACAGGGTCCCCTACGAGCAGTACTTC. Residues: CASSMNRVPYEQYF.

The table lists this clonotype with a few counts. CDR3 in amino acids: CASSLGGLINEQFF. CDR3 DNA sequence: TGTGCCAGCAGCTTAGGGGGACTAATCAATGAGCAGTTCTTT. The chain has TRBV7-8 and TRBJ1-1; perhaps TRBD1 as D (5 bases). Trimming left V 1 base short and J 14 bases short, with 20 bases between. The CDR3 is made up of 14 amino acids. The germline gives CDR1 SGHVS, CDR2 FQNEAQ.